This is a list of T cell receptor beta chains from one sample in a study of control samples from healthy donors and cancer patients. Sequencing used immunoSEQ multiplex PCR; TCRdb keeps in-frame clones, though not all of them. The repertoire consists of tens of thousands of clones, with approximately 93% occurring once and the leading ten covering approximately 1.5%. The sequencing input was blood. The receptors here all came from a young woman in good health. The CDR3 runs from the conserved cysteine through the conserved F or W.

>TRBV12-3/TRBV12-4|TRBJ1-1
CASSPDLTEAFF
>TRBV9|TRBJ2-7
CASSGRSYEQYF
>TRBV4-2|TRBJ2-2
CASSQELKGTAGELFF
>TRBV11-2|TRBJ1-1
CASSLSRNTEAFF
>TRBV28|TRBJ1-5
CASSFIVSGSQPQHF
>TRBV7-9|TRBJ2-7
CASSLAYSYEQYF
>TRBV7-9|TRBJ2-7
CASGDYEQYF
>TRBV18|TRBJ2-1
CASSPVQGENEQFF
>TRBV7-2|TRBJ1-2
CASSLGAGKYGYTF
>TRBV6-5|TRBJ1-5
CASSRKGQPNQPQHF
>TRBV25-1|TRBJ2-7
CASSEGTGYEQYF
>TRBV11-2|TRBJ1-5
CASSLDEGSPQHF
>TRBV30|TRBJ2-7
CAWSLGGEQYF
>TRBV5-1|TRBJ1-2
CASSPEGDTGGYTF
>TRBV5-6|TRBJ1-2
CASSLWSAPHSGYTF
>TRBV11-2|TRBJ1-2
CASSGSGVAYGYTF
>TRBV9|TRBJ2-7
CASSPRTGYEQYF
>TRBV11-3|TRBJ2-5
CASSLGLTGGTETQYF
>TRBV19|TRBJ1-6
CASSAMTGVNSPLHF
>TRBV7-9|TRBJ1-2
CASSPTLGQPFF
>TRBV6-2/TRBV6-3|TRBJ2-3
CASSYEGGTDTQYF
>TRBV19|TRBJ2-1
CASSIWLAVYNEQFF
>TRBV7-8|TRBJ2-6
CASSLERFRRGSGANVLTF
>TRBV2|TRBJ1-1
CASRPMNTEAFF